Here is one T cell receptor (beta chain) with its context. V gave up 6 bases and J gave up 5 bases; unmatched junction bases: 12. Germline V gene lookup returns CDR1 SGHTA and CDR2 FQGNSA. CDR3 length: 16 residues. The data stem from a study of control samples from healthy donors and cancer patients. The table came from immunoSEQ multiplex PCR; TCRdb's copy has only in-frame clones and leaves some out. Of roughly 74,000 clones listed, over 90% are singletons. This chain links TRBV7-2 with TRBJ1-4; 7 nucleotides align to TRBD1. The sequencing input was blood. The clonotype was recovered from a young woman in good health. CDR3 DNA sequence: TGTGCCAGCAGAACCATCAGGGGGGGGCCCAATGAAAAACTGTTTTTT. It specifies CASRTIRGGPNEKLFF.